These 13 T cell receptor beta chains were all obtained from the same sample, sequenced in a study of T cells in Graves' hyperthyroidism and ophthalmopathy. TCR beta CDR3 regions were amplified from RNA. HTBI primers drove first-round RT-PCR of the TCR CDR3. TCRdb fed the multiplex PCR reads into MiXCR, producing one record per CDR3 protein. Of under 650,000 distinct CDR3 sequences in the sample, roughly 17% were seen once. The sample was blood. The source of these receptors is a woman between 25 and 40 years old with Graves' hyperthyroidism.

This chain joins TRBV25-1 and TRBJ2-5, with unresolved D. This CDR3 spans 14 amino acids. V was pared by 1 base and J by 5 bases, with 11 bases between. The germline CDR1 and CDR2 sequences are MGHDK and SYGVNS. Written as DNA, the CDR3 is TGTGCCAGCAGTGAATTTGGTGGGGTGGAGACCCAGTACTTC. It encodes CASSEFGGVETQYF.

The CDR3 DNA reads TGCGCCAGCAGCCAAGTCCCGGGACAGCAAGTAAATTCACCCCTCCACTTT. Protein: CASSQVPGQQVNSPLHF. The chain joins TRBV4-3 to TRBJ1-6; 7 bases map to TRBD1. In germline, CDR1 is LGHNA, CDR2 YSLEER. The CDR3 extends over 17 amino acids. The J segment lost 7 bases and the V segment lost 1 base, leaving 10 bases of the junction unmatched.

Only a few counts were recorded for this clonotype. This chain connects TRBV7-9 to TRBJ2-1, with 14 bases identical to TRBD2. This CDR3 region has 20 residues. V was clipped by 4 bases and J by 0 bases; unmatched bases: 11. Germline V gene sequence: CDR1 SEHNR, CDR2 FQNEAQ (reference sequence). CDR3 DNA sequence: TGTGCCAGCAGCTCCCCCGGACTAGCGGGAGGCCCTAGCTCCTACAATGAGCAGTTCTTC. This sequence encodes CASSSPGLAGGPSSYNEQFF.

This clonotype was seen a few times. The rearrangement joins TRBV19 to TRBJ2-4; D not certain. Germline lookup yields CDR1 LNHDA and CDR2 SQIVND (reference sequence). This CDR3 spans 15 amino acids. Trimming cost V 3 bases and J 1 base, with 10 bases left between them. The CDR3 region is CASSIPGGAKNIQYF. CDR3 coding DNA: TGTGCCAGTAGTATTCCAGGTGGGGCCAAAAACATTCAGTACTTC.

Turning to this clonotype: A much larger clone sits a single nucleotide away, making a read error possible. The CDR3 region is CASSPGAANEELFF. Written as DNA, the CDR3 is TGTGCCAGCTCTCCGGGGGCAGCTAATGAAGAACTGTTTTTT. The V gene is TRBV18, the J gene TRBJ1-4; TRBD1 might be the D (6 bases). The length of the CDR3 is 14 residues. Germline lookup yields CDR1 KGHSH and CDR2 LQKENI.

The table lists this clonotype with many counts. One junction end disagrees with the germline gene, perhaps due to a read error. V is TRBV5-1 and J is TRBJ2-7; no reliable D call. The CDR3 loop spans 15 amino acids. CDR1 is SGHRS, CDR2 YFSETQ, per germline. CDR3 protein: CASSLRLASSYEQYF. The CDR3 DNA sequence: TGTGCCAGCAGCTTACGACTTGCTAGCTCCTACGAGCAGTACTTC. Using reference TRBV5-1 and TRBJ2-7 for the parts outside the CDR3, the full variable domain is KAGVTQTPRYLIKTRGQQVTLSCSPISGHRSVSWYQQTPGQGLQFLFEYFSETQRNKGNFPGRFSGRQFSNSRSEMNVSTLELGDSALYLCASSLRLASSYEQYFGPGTRLTVT.

This clonotype was found many times. The chain is built from TRBV28 and TRBJ2-7, with unresolved D. Germline V gives CDR1 MDHEN, CDR2 SYDVKM. With 1 base removed from V and 2 bases from J, the gap between germline ends came to 9 bases. The CDR3 has 14 amino acids. In DNA form, the CDR3 reads TGTGCCAGCAGTTTATCGACACCCCCCTACGAGCAGTACTTC. This encodes CASSLSTPPYEQYF.

This clonotype was seen at least ten times. The chain couples TRBV28 to TRBJ2-7; 12 bases line up with TRBD1. This CDR3 comprises 15 residues. With 6 bases clipped from V and 2 bases from J, the junction kept 5 bases outside the gene matches. Germline V CDR1 and CDR2: MDHEN, SYDVKM. This CDR3 reads CASSHRDRGPYEQYF. In nucleotides, the CDR3 is TGTGCCAGCAGCCACCGGGACAGGGGGCCCTACGAGCAGTACTTC.

There are many counts of this clonotype. This chain uses TRBV7-2 with TRBJ2-5; D call uncertain. Germline values: CDR1 SGHTA, CDR2 FQGNSA. The CDR3 runs 13 residues. V was clipped by 2 bases and J by 4 bases, with 8 bases between them. The DNA for the CDR3 is TGTGCCAGCAGCTTATTCACGGGAGAGACCCAGTACTTC. Translating it yields CASSLFTGETQYF.

At least ten counts were recorded for this clonotype. The chain uses TRBV6-2 or TRBV6-3 and TRBJ1-1; D is ambiguous. The germline gives CDR1 MNHEY, CDR2 SVGEGT. V was shortened by 0 bases and J by 8 bases, with 16 bases between the two germline ends. This CDR3 comprises 15 residues. This chain's CDR3 is CASSYSSPTPGEAFF. The DNA of the CDR3 is TGTGCCAGCAGTTACTCTTCCCCCACCCCAGGAGAAGCTTTCTTT.

At least ten counts were recorded for this clonotype. This chain uses TRBV5-6 with TRBJ2-1, with 10 bases lining up with TRBD2. V trimming: 4 bases; J trimming: 6 bases; junction bases outside the gene matches: 10. The CDR3 is 16 amino acids. The V gene's germline CDR1 is SGHDT and CDR2 YYEEEE. This chain's CDR3 is CASSILLAGVGNEQFF. The CDR3 DNA follows: TGTGCCAGCAGCATCCTCCTAGCGGGAGTAGGCAATGAGCAGTTCTTC.

A few counts support this clonotype. V gene TRBV24-1 combines with J gene TRBJ2-3, with no clear D. This CDR3 contains 12 residues. Trimming took 5 bases from V and 7 from J, leaving 9 bases between them. The germline V gene encodes CDR1 KGHDR and CDR2 SFDVKD. The CDR3 reads CATSGITNTQYF. CDR3 sequence (DNA): TGTGCCACCAGTGGCATCACTAATACGCAGTATTTT.

This clonotype was picked up many times. The V call is TRBV9, the J call TRBJ2-7; a possible D gene is TRBD2 (6 bases). The CDR3 totals 14 residues. Germline V gene sequence: CDR1 SGDLS, CDR2 YYNGEE. Trimming removed 3 bases from V and 2 bases from J, with 12 bases in between. CDR3 sequence (DNA): TGTGCCAGCAGCGGCGGGGACTCCGCCTACGAGCAGTACTTC. This encodes CASSGGDSAYEQYF.